This T cell receptor (beta chain) was retrieved from a study of T cell responses to AZD1222 COVID-19 vaccine. Assay: immunoSEQ multiplex PCR; the TCRdb copy retains only in-frame clones and omits some. This sample has about 82,000 clones, with about 80% found just once. V was trimmed by 4 bases and J by 0 bases, leaving 6 bases between them. The CDR3 loop spans 14 amino acids. The V gene's germline CDR1 is LNHDA and CDR2 SQIVND (reference sequence). Only a few counts were recorded for this clone. This chain uses TRBV19 with TRBJ1-4; D possibly corresponds to TRBD1 (6 bases). Here the sequenced sample was peripheral blood, taken 28 days after the second AZD1222 dose. The origin of this receptor is an adult who received the AZD1222 COVID-19 vaccine. As DNA, the CDR3 is TGTGCCAGTAGTAGGACAGCAACTAATGAAAAACTGTTTTTT. It yields the protein CASSRTATNEKLFF.